The sequence of this TCR beta chain was determined in a study of CD8 T cells in Susac syndrome. When the RNA was reverse transcribed, random hexamers were used with an input of roughly 0.45 to 1 ug. It was immunoSEQ multiplex PCR that amplified TCR beta CDR3 across 54 Vbeta and 13 Jbeta. In TCRdb, the immunoSEQ multiplex PCR reads were re-called with MiXCR into one record per CDR3 protein. The data hold 170,000 or so distinct CDR3 sequences, with 93% observed a single time. The sequenced target, TCR beta, came from blood CD8+ and CD4+ T cells. Study-level findings and limits: The study recognized that the number of individuals in its TCR sequencing and HLA analysis was relatively small.

Turning to this clonotype: Its cognate antigen is unknown.

Trimming removed 6 bases from V and 4 bases from J, with 10 bases in between. The CDR3 contains 12 residues. Germline CDR1 reads GTSNPN; CDR2 reads SVGIG (reference sequence). Input material: CD4+ T cells from PBMCs. The source is a human donor with multiple sclerosis. The chain carries TRBV30 and TRBJ1-3, with D perhaps TRBD1 (5 bases). CDR3 amino acids: CACHPGGNTIYF. DNA of the CDR3: TGTGCCTGTCATCCAGGGGGAAACACCATATATTTT.